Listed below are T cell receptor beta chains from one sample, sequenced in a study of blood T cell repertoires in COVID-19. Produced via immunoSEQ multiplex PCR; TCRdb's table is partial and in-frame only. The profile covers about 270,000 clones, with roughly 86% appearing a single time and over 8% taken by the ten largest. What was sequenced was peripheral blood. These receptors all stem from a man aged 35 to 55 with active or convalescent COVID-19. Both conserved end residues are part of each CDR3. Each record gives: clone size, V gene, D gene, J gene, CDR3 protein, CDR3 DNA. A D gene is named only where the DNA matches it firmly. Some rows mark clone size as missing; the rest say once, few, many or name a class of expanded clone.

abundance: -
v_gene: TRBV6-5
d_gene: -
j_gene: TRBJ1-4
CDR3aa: CASSYSSSNEKLFF
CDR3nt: TGTGCCAGCAGTTACTCGTCCTCTAATGAAAAACTGTTTTTT

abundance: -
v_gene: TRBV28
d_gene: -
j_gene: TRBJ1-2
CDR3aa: CASSFGVYGYTF
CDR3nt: TGTGCCAGCAGTTTCGGGGTCTATGGCTACACCTTC

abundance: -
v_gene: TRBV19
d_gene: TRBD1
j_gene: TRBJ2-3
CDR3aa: CASSPARTGGDTQYF
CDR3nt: TGTGCCAGTAGCCCTGCCCGGACAGGCGGTGATACGCAGTATTTT

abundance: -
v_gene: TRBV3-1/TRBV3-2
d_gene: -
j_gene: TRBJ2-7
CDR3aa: CASSQTHPQDEQYF
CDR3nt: TGTGCCAGCAGCCAAACTCACCCCCAGGACGAGCAGTACTTC

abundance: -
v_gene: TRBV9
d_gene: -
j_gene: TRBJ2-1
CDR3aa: CASSVEERHYSYNEQFF
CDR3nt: TGTGCCAGCAGCGTAGAAGAGCGGCACTATTCATACAATGAGCAGTTCTTC

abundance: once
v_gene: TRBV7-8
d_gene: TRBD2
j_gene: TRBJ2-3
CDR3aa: CASSLPPLALVTDTQYF
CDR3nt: TGTGCCAGCAGCTTACCGCCACTAGCGCTTGTCACAGATACGCAGTATTTT

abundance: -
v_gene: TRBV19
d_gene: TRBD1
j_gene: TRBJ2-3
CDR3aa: CASRDREADTQYF
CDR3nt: TGTGCCAGCCGGGACAGGGAGGCAGATACGCAGTATTTT

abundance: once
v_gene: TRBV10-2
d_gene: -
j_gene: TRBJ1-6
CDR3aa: CASSDQGSYNSPLHF
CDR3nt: TGCGCCAGCAGTGATCAGGGGTCCTATAATTCACCCCTCCACTTT

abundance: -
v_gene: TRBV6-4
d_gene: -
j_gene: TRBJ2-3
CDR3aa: CARNGGADTQYF
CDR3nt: TGTGCCAGGAATGGGGGCGCAGATACGCAGTATTTT

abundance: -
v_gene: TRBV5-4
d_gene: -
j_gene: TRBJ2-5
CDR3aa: CASSLVGVGGETQYF
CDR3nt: TGTGCCAGCAGCTTGGTGGGCGTCGGCGGGGAGACCCAGTACTTC

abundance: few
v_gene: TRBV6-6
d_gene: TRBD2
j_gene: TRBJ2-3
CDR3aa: CASSSGVGTDTQYF
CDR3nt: TGTGCCAGTTCTAGCGGGGTCGGCACAGATACGCAGTATTTT

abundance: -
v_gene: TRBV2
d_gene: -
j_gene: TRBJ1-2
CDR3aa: CASTGVDYGYTF
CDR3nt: TGTGCCAGCACAGGGGTTGACTATGGCTACACCTTC

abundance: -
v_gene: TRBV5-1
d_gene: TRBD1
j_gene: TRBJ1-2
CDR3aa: CASSLGQGGYGYTF
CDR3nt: TGCGCCAGCAGCTTGGGACAGGGCGGCTATGGCTACACCTTC

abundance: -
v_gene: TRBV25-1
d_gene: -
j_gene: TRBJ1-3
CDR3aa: CASSESQGIRSGNTIYF
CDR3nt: TGTGCCAGCAGTGAGTCCCAGGGGATTCGCTCTGGAAACACCATATATTTT

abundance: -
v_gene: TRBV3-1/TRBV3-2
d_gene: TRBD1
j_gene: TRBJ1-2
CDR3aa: CASSPGRGRNGYTF
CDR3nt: TGTGCCAGCAGCCCAGGCAGGGGGCGCAATGGCTACACCTTC

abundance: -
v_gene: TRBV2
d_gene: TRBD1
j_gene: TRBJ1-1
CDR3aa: CASSEAGQGEAFF
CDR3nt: TGTGCCAGCAGTGAAGCTGGACAGGGGGAAGCTTTCTTT